The 21 T cell receptor beta chains listed next were all sequenced from one sample in a study of cytomegalovirus exposure and HLA in healthy donors. The study ran its PCR with 60 Vbeta and 13 Jbeta primers. The table came from immunoSEQ multiplex PCR; TCRdb's copy has only in-frame clones and leaves some out. The profile shows about 180,000 clones, roughly four fifths of them singletons. The sequenced material came from PBMCs. The source of these receptors is a young man in good health and CMV-seronegative.

This clone was counted a single time. The chain uses TRBV5-6 and TRBJ1-5; 7 nucleotides line up with TRBD1. Germline V lookup: CDR1 SGHDT, CDR2 YYEEEE. The CDR3 spans 14 residues. V lost 3 bases to trimming and J lost 4 bases; unmatched junction nucleotides: 4. CDR3 sequence (DNA): TGTGCCAGCAGCTCTGACAGGGCTAATCAGCCCCAGCATTTT. Translating it yields CASSSDRANQPQHF.

The V call is TRBV4-1, the J call TRBJ2-7; unclear D gene. This CDR3 contains 14 residues. Trimming pared 7 bases from V and 0 bases from J, leaving 13 bases between. Germline-derived CDR1 and CDR2 are MGHRA and YSYEKL. CDR3 loop: CASKDPGSSYEQYF. CDR3 DNA sequence: TGCGCCAGCAAGGATCCAGGAAGCTCCTACGAGCAGTACTTC.

The chain joins TRBV20-1 to TRBJ2-3; a possible D gene is TRBD1 (6 bases). The CDR3 is 11 residues long. The germline V gene encodes CDR1 DFQATT and CDR2 SNEGSKA (reference sequence). V was pared by 6 bases and J by 9 bases, with 13 bases between. Here the CDR3 DNA reads TGCAGTGCCGCACAGGGCTTCACGCAGTATTTT. Translation gives CSAAQGFTQYF.

V gene TRBV28 combines with J gene TRBJ1-2, with 8 bases identical to TRBD1. The CDR3 contains 15 residues. Trimming at V came to 6 bases and at J to 4 bases, leaving 10 bases not matched to a gene. Germline V gene data show CDR1 as MDHEN and CDR2 as SYDVKM. The CDR3 loop reads CASSRGQGGPYGYTF. The CDR3 DNA is TGTGCCAGCAGCCGAGGACAGGGAGGACCCTATGGCTACACCTTC.

J is TRBJ2-2 and V is TRBV6-5; D call uncertain. CDR3 size: 12 residues. Germline CDR1 MNHEY, CDR2 SVGAGI. V gave up 4 bases and J gave up 8 bases, with 8 bases separating them. CDR3 DNA: TGTGCCAGCAGTTTCGGGTGGGGGGAGCTGTTTTTT. Translated, it gives CASSFGWGELFF.

CDR3 loop: CASSKGVSADTEAFF. The DNA of the CDR3 is TGTGCCAGCAGTAAAGGGGTAAGCGCAGACACTGAAGCTTTCTTT. The chain uses TRBV27 and TRBJ1-1; weak D call: TRBD1 (5 bases). Germline assignment: CDR1 MNHEY and CDR2 SMNVEV (reference sequence). The CDR3 loop spans 15 amino acids. The V and J ends lost 5 bases and 3 bases respectively, with 16 bases between them.

The gene calls are TRBV18 and TRBJ1-1; possible D gene TRBD1, 6 bases. V was shortened by 6 bases and J by 0 bases, with 17 bases between the two germline ends. The germline gives CDR1 KGHSH, CDR2 LQKENI. This CDR3 comprises 16 residues. CDR3 region: CASSPRQARMNTEAFF. Written as DNA, the CDR3 is TGTGCCAGCTCGCCCAGACAGGCCCGCATGAACACTGAAGCTTTCTTT.

V gene TRBV7-9 combines with J gene TRBJ2-2; 10 nucleotides align to TRBD1. The CDR3 runs to 17 residues. V shed 3 bases, J shed 5 bases, and the junction held 9 bases outside the gene matches. CDR1 and CDR2 (germline): SEHNR, FQNEAQ (reference sequence). The CDR3 protein is CASSFRDRGSRTGELFF. The CDR3 DNA is TGTGCCAGCAGCTTCCGGGACAGGGGTTCTAGGACCGGGGAGCTGTTTTTT. Looking up the rest from reference TRBV7-9 and TRBJ2-2 gives the full variable domain: DTGVSQNPRHKITKRGQNVTFRCDPISEHNRLYWYRQTLGQGPEFLTYFQNEAQLEKSRLLSDRFSAERPKGSFSTLEIQRTEQGDSAMYLCASSFRDRGSRTGELFFGEGSRLTVL.

The chain joins TRBV5-1 to TRBJ2-7; TRBD1 aligns across 7 bases. The germline gives CDR1 SGHRS, CDR2 YFSETQ. The CDR3 consists of 15 residues. V shed 0 bases and J 4 bases; nucleotides not matched to a gene: 7. CDR3 loop: CASSLGTGFFYEQYF. CDR3 nucleotides: TGCGCCAGCAGCTTGGGGACAGGTTTTTTTTACGAGCAGTACTTC.

This rearrangement joins TRBV4-3 to TRBJ2-7; TRBD2 agrees at 10 bases. Germline CDR1 and CDR2: LGHNA and YSLEER. This CDR3 comprises 14 residues. V trimming: 3 bases; J trimming: 4 bases; junction bases outside the gene matches: 3. The CDR3 here is CASSHRSGRYEQYF. In nucleotides, the CDR3 is TGCGCCAGCAGCCATCGTAGCGGGAGGTACGAGCAGTACTTC.

The chain joins TRBV5-1 to TRBJ2-2; 8 nucleotides agree with TRBD1. CDR1 and CDR2 from the germline V gene are SGHRS and YFSETQ. The V and J ends lost 2 bases and 1 base, in that order; junction bases with no gene match: 4. There are 16 residues in the CDR3. This CDR3 is CASSFQGALNTGELFF. The DNA of the CDR3 is TGCGCCAGCAGCTTTCAGGGGGCGCTGAACACCGGGGAGCTGTTTTTT.

V is TRBV29-1 and J is TRBJ2-7, with TRBD1 matching 7 bases. The junction had 9 bases not matched to a gene; V was cut back by 0 bases and J by 4 bases. The CDR3 totals 15 residues. The germline CDR1 and CDR2 sequences are SQVTM and ANQGSEA. CDR3 coding DNA: TGCAGCGTTGAAGATCGAGGGGGCAAGGGATACGAGCAGTACTTC. It codes for CSVEDRGGKGYEQYF.

The chain links TRBV12-5 to TRBJ1-1; D remains ambiguous. The V and J ends lost 0 bases and 1 base respectively, with 3 bases between them. CDR3 length: 13 amino acids. Germline assignment: CDR1 LGHNT and CDR2 FRNRAP. The CDR3 coding sequence is TGTGCTAGTGGTTTGGTAGCGAACACTGAAGCTTTCTTT. This sequence encodes CASGLVANTEAFF.

J is TRBJ2-3 and V is TRBV7-3; a weak D match, TRBD2 (7 bases). This CDR3 spans 14 amino acids. Germline assignment: CDR1 SGHTA and CDR2 FQGTGA. V lost 6 bases and J 3 bases, leaving 13 bases between the germline ends. The CDR3 here is CASSGGGGTDTQYF. The CDR3 DNA follows: TGTGCCAGCAGTGGGGGAGGGGGTACAGATACGCAGTATTTT.

This chain's CDR3 is CASSPRYNEQFF. CDR3 DNA sequence: TGTGCCAGCAGCCCTCGCTACAATGAGCAGTTCTTC. The V gene is TRBV7-2, the J gene TRBJ2-1; no clear D gene. The CDR3 is made up of 12 amino acids. Germline V gene data show CDR1 as SGHTA and CDR2 as FQGNSA. V lost 5 bases and J lost 3, with 5 bases in between.

The sample holds a few counts of this clone. The rearrangement uses TRBV18 and TRBJ1-2; no reliable D call. The length of the CDR3 is 13 residues. The V end was cut by 6 bases, the J end by 6 bases, with 14 bases between. The V gene's germline CDR1 is KGHSH and CDR2 LQKENI. The CDR3 coding sequence is TGTGCCAGCTCCCTCGTTAGAGCGGATGGCTACACCTTC. Translation: CASSLVRADGYTF.

This rearrangement joins TRBV29-1 to TRBJ2-7, with 8 bases identical to TRBD2. Germline values: CDR1 SQVTM, CDR2 ANQGSEA. The CDR3 spans 12 residues. V lost 7 bases and J lost 0; bases outside the gene matches: 2. CDR3 DNA sequence: TGCAGCGCGCGGGGGGACTCCTACGAGCAGTACTTC. It translates to CSARGDSYEQYF.

The chain uses TRBV4-3 and TRBJ2-1, with 8 bases matching TRBD2. This CDR3 has 15 residues. The germline V gene has CDR1 LGHNA and CDR2 YSLEER. After removal of 4 bases from V and 10 bases from J, the junction contained 12 bases not matched to a gene. This chain's CDR3 is CASSPGGTSIDEQFF. CDR3 bases: TGCGCCAGCAGCCCGGGCGGGACTAGTATAGACGAGCAGTTCTTC.

This chain uses TRBV2 with TRBJ2-1; weak D call: TRBD2 (7 bases). Between the trimmed V and J ends, which lost 11 bases and 5 bases, there was a span of 25 bases. This CDR3 has 16 residues. Germline values: CDR1 SNHLY, CDR2 FYNNEI. As DNA, the CDR3 is TGTGCCCGAACCCCAAGGGGGGGGCCACCCGACAATGAGCAGTTCTTC. Translated: CARTPRGGPPDNEQFF. Complete variable domain (other parts from reference TRBV2 and TRBJ2-1): EPEVTQTPSHQVTQMGQEVILRCVPISNHLYFYWYRQILGQKVEFLVSFYNNEISEKSEIFDDQFSVERPDGSNFTLKIRSTKLEDSAMYFCARTPRGGPPDNEQFFGPGTRLTVL.

The genes are TRBV11-2 and TRBJ1-3, with a tentative D call TRBD1 (5 bases). This CDR3 is 16 amino acids long. V dropped 4 bases and J dropped 4 bases, with 17 bases sitting between them. CDR1 is SGHAT, CDR2 FQNNGV, per germline. The CDR3 sequence is CASSYLGAVAGNTIYF. The DNA of the CDR3 is TGTGCCAGCAGCTACCTTGGGGCGGTCGCCGGAAACACCATATATTTT.

This sequence joins TRBV19 and TRBJ1-2, with 8 bases identical to TRBD1. The CDR3 runs to 12 residues. V was clipped by 7 bases and J by 6 bases; unmatched bases: 4. The germline V gene encodes CDR1 LNHDA and CDR2 SQIVND (reference sequence). The CDR3 sequence is CASTRDRNGYTF. The CDR3 DNA reads TGTGCCAGTACCAGGGACAGGAATGGCTACACCTTC.